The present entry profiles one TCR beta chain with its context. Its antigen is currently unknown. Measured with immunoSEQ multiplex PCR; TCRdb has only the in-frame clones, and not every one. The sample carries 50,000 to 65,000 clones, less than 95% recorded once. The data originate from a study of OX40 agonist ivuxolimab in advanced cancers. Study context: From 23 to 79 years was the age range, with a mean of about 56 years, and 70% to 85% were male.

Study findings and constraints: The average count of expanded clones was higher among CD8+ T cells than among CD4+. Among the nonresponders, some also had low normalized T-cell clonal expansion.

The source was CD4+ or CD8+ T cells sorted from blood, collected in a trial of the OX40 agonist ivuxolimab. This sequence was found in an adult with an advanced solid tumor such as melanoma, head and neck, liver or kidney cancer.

The CDR3 region has the DNA TGTGCCAGCAGCTTGTTCTGGAATGAGCAGTTCTTC. Residues: CASSLFWNEQFF. The chain links TRBV5-6 to TRBJ2-1, with D hard to call. V was clipped by 1 base and J by 7 bases, with 6 bases between them. Germline V lookup: CDR1 SGHDT, CDR2 YYEEEE. The CDR3 covers 12 residues.